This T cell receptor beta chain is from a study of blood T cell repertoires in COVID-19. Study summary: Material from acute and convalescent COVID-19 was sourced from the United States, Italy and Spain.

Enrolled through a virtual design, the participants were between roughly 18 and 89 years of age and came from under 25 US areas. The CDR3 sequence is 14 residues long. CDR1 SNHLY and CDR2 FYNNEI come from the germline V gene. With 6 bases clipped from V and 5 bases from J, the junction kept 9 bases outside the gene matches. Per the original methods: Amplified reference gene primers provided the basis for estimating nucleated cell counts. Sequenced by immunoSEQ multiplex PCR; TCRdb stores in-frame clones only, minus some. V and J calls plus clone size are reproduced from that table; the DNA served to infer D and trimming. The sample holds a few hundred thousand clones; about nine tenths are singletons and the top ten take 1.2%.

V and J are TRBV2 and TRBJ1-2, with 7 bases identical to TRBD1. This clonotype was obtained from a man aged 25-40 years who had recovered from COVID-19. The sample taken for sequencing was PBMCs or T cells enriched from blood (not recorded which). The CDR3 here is CASSASGGSYGYTF. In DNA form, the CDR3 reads TGTGCCAGCAGCGCCTCAGGGGGAAGTTATGGCTACACCTTC.